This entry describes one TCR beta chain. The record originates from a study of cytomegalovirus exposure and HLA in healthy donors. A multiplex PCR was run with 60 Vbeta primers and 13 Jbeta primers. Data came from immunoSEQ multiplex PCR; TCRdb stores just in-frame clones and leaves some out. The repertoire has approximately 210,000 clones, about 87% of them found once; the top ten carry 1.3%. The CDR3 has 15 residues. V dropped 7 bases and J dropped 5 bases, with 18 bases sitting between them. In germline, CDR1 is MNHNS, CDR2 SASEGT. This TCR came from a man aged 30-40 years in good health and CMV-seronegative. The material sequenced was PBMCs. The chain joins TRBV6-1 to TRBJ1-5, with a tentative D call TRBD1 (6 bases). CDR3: CASISVQGDHQPQHF. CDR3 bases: TGTGCCAGCATTTCAGTACAGGGAGACCATCAGCCCCAGCATTTT.